This paragraph reports one T cell receptor beta chain. Its antigen is unknown. The data stem from a study of T cell responses to AZD1222 COVID-19 vaccine. Study-wide findings and caveats: The peak T cell response came first, and repertoires were sampled only after it. Donors were largely white British and mainly female; clonal diversity was possibly underestimated.

Here immunoSEQ multiplex PCR was the method, and the copy in TCRdb shows in-frame clones only, minus some. The sample records about 150,000 clones, more than 90% being singletons. CDR3 length: 14 amino acids. Germline CDR1 reads MNHEY; CDR2 reads SMNVEV (reference sequence). Unmatched junction bases numbered 2, after V lost 3 bases and J lost 6 bases. The sequence came from an adult who received the AZD1222 COVID-19 vaccine. The input for sequencing was peripheral blood, taken 28 days after the second AZD1222 dose. The genes are TRBV27 and TRBJ1-5; 10 bases are a match to TRBD1. The chain's CDR3 is CASSFGTGAQPQHF. The CDR3, as DNA: TGTGCCAGCAGTTTCGGGACAGGGGCTCAGCCCCAGCATTTT.